This T cell receptor (beta chain) was sequenced for a study of cytotoxic CD8 clonotypes in ibrutinib-treated CLL. V lost 7 bases and J 8 bases, leaving 15 bases between the germline ends. This CDR3 comprises 11 residues. CDR1 and CDR2 (germline): SQVTM, ANQGSEA. This clone occurred a few times. Its target is not known. The table came from immunoSEQ multiplex PCR; TCRdb's copy has only in-frame clones and leaves some out. Found here are nearly 50,000 clones, roughly 57% of them singletons; the top ten hold approximately 30%. General observations from the study: Clonality (at baseline) was higher than in age-matched healthy donors and tracked circulating CD8+ T-cell counts. Sustained-remission patients were sampled at different times than progressing patients were.

The V gene is TRBV29-1, the J gene TRBJ2-7; possibly TRBD2 for D (5 bases). This clonotype originated in a human donor with chronic lymphocytic leukemia. This specimen was PBMCs, taken after 24 months of ibrutinib treatment. The chain's CDR3 is CSGSDGGQQYF. The CDR3 DNA follows: TGCAGCGGATCGGACGGAGGCCAGCAGTACTTC.